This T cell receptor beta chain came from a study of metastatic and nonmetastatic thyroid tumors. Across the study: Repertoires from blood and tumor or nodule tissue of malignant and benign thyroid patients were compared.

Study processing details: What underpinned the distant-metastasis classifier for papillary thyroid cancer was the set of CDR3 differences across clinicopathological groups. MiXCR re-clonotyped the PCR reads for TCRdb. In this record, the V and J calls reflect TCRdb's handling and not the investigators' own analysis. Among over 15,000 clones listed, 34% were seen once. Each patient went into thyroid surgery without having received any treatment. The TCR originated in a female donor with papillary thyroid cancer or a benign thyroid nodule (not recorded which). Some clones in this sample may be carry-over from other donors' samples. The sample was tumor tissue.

CDR3 bases: TGTGCCAGCAGCTCGTCCGGGACTAGCGTCCCCGGGGAGCTGTTTTTT. Translated, it gives CASSSSGTSVPGELFF. The V call is TRBV11-3, the J call TRBJ2-2, with 10 bases identical to TRBD2. V lost 4 bases, J lost 6 bases, and 8 bases stayed unmatched. The CDR3 has 16 amino acids. Germline values: CDR1 SGHNT, CDR2 YENEEA.